Listed here are 21 T cell receptor beta chains from one sample, sequenced in a study of T-cell reconstitution after alpha-beta-depleted transplantation in children. Preparation of the TCRbeta library involved a method that used unique molecular identifiers. Each CDR3 protein gets one entry after TCRdb re-called the PCR reads with MiXCR. The profile covers about 250,000 distinct CDR3 sequences, with more than 20% appearing a single time and 4.8% taken by the ten largest. The sequences come from PBMCs, mostly from graft donor cells, collected 360 days after TCRalphabeta/CD19-depleted stem cell transplant. The receptors here all came from a female patient between 2 and 15 years old who had a stem cell transplant for congenital amegakaryocytic thrombocytopenia, so the T cells may come from the graft donor.

The chain has TRBV4-3 and TRBJ2-7, with D hard to call. Germline lookup yields CDR1 LGHNA and CDR2 YSLEER. Trimming cost V 0 bases and J 1 base, with 13 bases left between them. This CDR3 region has 16 residues. The CDR3 sequence: CASSQDWTPASYEQYF. The DNA for the CDR3 is TGCGCCAGCAGCCAAGATTGGACCCCCGCGTCCTACGAGCAGTACTTC.

The chain recombines TRBV12-3 or TRBV12-4 with TRBJ2-2; D is unresolved. V was trimmed by 6 bases and J by 2 bases, leaving 16 bases between them. This CDR3 is built from 16 residues. The CDR3 here is CASSRDGVGNTGELFF. For the CDR3, the DNA is TGTGCCAGCAGCCGAGATGGGGTCGGCAACACCGGGGAGCTGTTTTTT.

The chain carries TRBV4-1 and TRBJ2-7; weak D call: TRBD1 (7 bases). Germline CDR1 reads MGHRA; CDR2 reads YSYEKL. Trimming pared 1 base from V and 3 bases from J, leaving 16 bases between. The CDR3 runs 16 residues. In DNA, the CDR3 is TGCGCCAGCAGCCAAGCCCCGCGACAGGGACTCTACGAGCAGTACTTC. It translates to CASSQAPRQGLYEQYF.

The rearrangement links TRBV4-1 to TRBJ2-6; 10 nucleotides match TRBD2. Unmatched junction bases numbered 6, after V lost 4 bases and J lost 0 bases. This CDR3 has 18 amino acids. CDR1 is MGHRA and CDR2 is YSYEKL in the germline V gene. The CDR3 DNA is TGCGCCAGCAGCCTCACGACTAGCGGGTACTCTGGGGCCAACGTCCTGACTTTC. Protein: CASSLTTSGYSGANVLTF.

There are a few counts of this clonotype. The genes are TRBV2 and TRBJ2-5; TRBD2 aligns across 12 bases. V was pared by 6 bases and J by 3 bases, with 5 bases of the junction left unmatched. In germline, CDR1 is SNHLY, CDR2 FYNNEI. The CDR3 runs to 15 residues. The CDR3 bases are TGTGCCAGCAGAGCCCGGACTAGCGGGAAAGAGACCCAGTACTTC. Translating gives CASRARTSGKETQYF.

V gene TRBV4-1 combines with J gene TRBJ1-1; D ambiguous. V lost 3 bases, J lost 2 bases, and 7 bases lay in between. Germline CDR1 reads MGHRA; CDR2 reads YSYEKL. The CDR3 consists of 13 residues. The DNA of the CDR3 is TGCGCCAGCAGCCACGAAAGAAACACTGAAGCTTTCTTT. Translating it yields CASSHERNTEAFF.

On this clonotype: Sequence at one end of the junction differs from germline and may be a read error. This sequence joins TRBV20-1 and TRBJ2-1; 8 bases align to TRBD2. The germline V gene encodes CDR1 DFQATT and CDR2 SNEGSKA (reference sequence). The CDR3 totals 16 residues. The CDR3 protein is CCARFSGTSSYNEQFF. The CDR3 DNA reads TGCTGTGCTAGATTTAGCGGGACGAGCTCCTACAATGAGCAGTTCTTC.

The chain uses TRBV3-1 and TRBJ2-7; a possible D gene is TRBD2 (5 bases). Trimming shortened V by 0 bases and J by 2 bases, and 11 bases separated the two germline ends. The CDR3 totals 15 residues. Germline lookup yields CDR1 LGHDT and CDR2 YNNKEL (reference sequence). The CDR3 nucleotides read TGTGCCAGCAGCCAAGAAGAGAGGGCTGCCTACGAGCAGTACTTC. Its translation is CASSQEERAAYEQYF.

This chain joins TRBV5-6 and TRBJ1-1, with a tentative D call TRBD1 (6 bases). Per germline, CDR1 SGHDT and CDR2 YYEEEE. V was clipped by 2 bases and J by 1 base, with 9 bases between them. CDR3 length equals 14 residues. CDR3 DNA: TGTGCCAGCAGCTTTGACAGGCCGAACACTGAAGCTTTCTTT. It yields the protein CASSFDRPNTEAFF.

This clonotype was detected a few times. This chain connects TRBV7-8 to TRBJ2-3, with no clear D. The germline V and J ends were trimmed by 2 bases and 7 bases, with 10 bases remaining between them. Germline V CDR1 and CDR2: SGHVS, FQNEAQ. The CDR3 contains 13 residues. Here the CDR3 reads CASSLTLMHTQYF. The CDR3 DNA reads as TGTGCCAGCAGCTTAACTCTCATGCATACGCAGTATTTT.

This clonotype was picked up many times. The J gene is TRBJ2-7, the V gene TRBV29-1; no firm D call. Trimming removed 4 bases from V and 6 bases from J, with 16 bases in between. This CDR3 has 13 residues. Germline loops: CDR1 SQVTM, CDR2 ANQGSEA. CDR3 DNA sequence: TGCAGCGTTGTGGGCAGGAAGATGAGCGAGCAGTACTTC. Its protein product is CSVVGRKMSEQYF.

The genes are TRBV10-1 and TRBJ2-1; D tentatively reads TRBD1 or TRBD2 (5 bases each). V lost 10 bases, J lost 5 bases, and 21 bases lay in between. CDR1 WNHNN and CDR2 SYGVQD come from the germline V gene (reference sequence). The CDR3 has 15 residues. For the CDR3, the DNA is TGCGCCAAGGAAGGCGAGGGGCTGGAGAACAATGAGCAGTTCTTC. Amino acids: CAKEGEGLENNEQFF.

The chain carries TRBV11-3 and TRBJ2-3; maybe TRBD2 (6 bases). V was trimmed by 3 bases and J by 6 bases, leaving 10 bases between them. This CDR3 is built from 13 residues. The germline CDR1 and CDR2 sequences are SGHNT and YENEEA. This CDR3 reads CASSFSGGDTQYF. The CDR3 DNA reads as TGTGCCAGCAGCTTTTCAGGAGGGGATACGCAGTATTTT.

The chain has TRBV7-2 and TRBJ2-5; D ambiguous. Germline lookup yields CDR1 SGHTA and CDR2 FQGNSA. The V gene lost 1 base and the J gene lost 5 bases, with 5 bases spanning the gap. The CDR3 covers 12 residues. CDR3 nucleotides: TGTGCCAGCAGCTTAGTGTGGGAGACCCAGTACTTC. As protein: CASSLVWETQYF.

The chain has TRBV6-2 or TRBV6-3 and TRBJ2-2, with 7 bases identical to TRBD1. The CDR3 sequence is 18 residues long. V lost 6 bases, J lost 4 bases, and 17 bases stayed unmatched. Looked up from germline, CDR1 is MNHEY and CDR2 is SVGEGT. CDR3 residues: CASSPGPFRAGGTGELFF. The CDR3 DNA follows: TGTGCCAGCAGCCCCGGCCCCTTCCGAGCAGGGGGCACCGGGGAGCTGTTTTTT.

The rearrangement uses TRBV27 and TRBJ1-1; 8 bases fit TRBD1. J gave up 10 bases and V 0 bases, and 22 bases lay outside the gene matches. The CDR3 has 19 amino acids. CDR1 is MNHEY, CDR2 SMNVEV, per germline (reference sequence). The DNA for the CDR3 is TGTGCCAGCAGTTTATCAACACCAAGGGCAGGGGGCGGAAGATCGGTAGCTTTCTTT. Its translation: CASSLSTPRAGGGRSVAFF.

The chain carries TRBV4-3 and TRBJ1-2, with D perhaps matching TRBD1 (5 bases). V lost 0 bases and J 0 bases, leaving 11 bases between the germline ends. This CDR3 spans 16 amino acids. The germline CDR1 and CDR2 sequences are LGHNA and YSLEER. CDR3: CASSQDIWGANYGYTF. DNA of the CDR3: TGCGCCAGCAGCCAAGATATCTGGGGGGCTAACTATGGCTACACCTTC.

This clonotype showed up just a few times. This chain links TRBV9 with TRBJ2-7; 7 bases fit TRBD2. The length of the CDR3 is 15 residues. V lost 0 bases to trimming and J lost 0 bases; unmatched junction nucleotides: 3. From germline, CDR1 is SGDLS and CDR2 YYNGEE. CDR3 region: CASSVEAGSSYEQYF. DNA of the CDR3: TGTGCCAGCAGCGTAGAAGCGGGGTCCTCCTACGAGCAGTACTTC.

The chain combines TRBV29-1 with TRBJ1-2; 7 bases fit TRBD1. The CDR3 has 16 residues. Germline loops: CDR1 SQVTM, CDR2 ANQGSEA. Unmatched junction bases numbered 13, after V lost 6 bases and J lost 0 bases. Here the CDR3 DNA reads TGCAGCGTAGACAGGGACAGCGGCCTGACTAACTATGGCTACACCTTC. Its protein is CSVDRDSGLTNYGYTF.

This clonotype was seen a handful of times. This chain joins TRBV4-1 and TRBJ1-1, with D possibly matching TRBD1 (5 bases). There are 17 residues in the CDR3. V dropped 4 bases and J dropped 5 bases, with 23 bases sitting between them. Germline assignment: CDR1 MGHRA and CDR2 YSYEKL. CDR3 sequence (DNA): TGCGCCAGCAGCCCCAGAGGGACGACCATCAAAGGGACTGAAGCTTTCTTT. This translates into CASSPRGTTIKGTEAFF.

V usage is TRBV29-1 and J usage is TRBJ1-3; the D is unclear. The germline CDR1 and CDR2 sequences are SQVTM and ANQGSEA. CDR3 length: 14 amino acids. V was trimmed by 5 bases and J by 0 bases, leaving 11 bases between them. The CDR3 here is CSVKLGFSGNTIYF. The CDR3 DNA reads as TGCAGCGTTAAATTGGGGTTCTCTGGAAACACCATATATTTT.